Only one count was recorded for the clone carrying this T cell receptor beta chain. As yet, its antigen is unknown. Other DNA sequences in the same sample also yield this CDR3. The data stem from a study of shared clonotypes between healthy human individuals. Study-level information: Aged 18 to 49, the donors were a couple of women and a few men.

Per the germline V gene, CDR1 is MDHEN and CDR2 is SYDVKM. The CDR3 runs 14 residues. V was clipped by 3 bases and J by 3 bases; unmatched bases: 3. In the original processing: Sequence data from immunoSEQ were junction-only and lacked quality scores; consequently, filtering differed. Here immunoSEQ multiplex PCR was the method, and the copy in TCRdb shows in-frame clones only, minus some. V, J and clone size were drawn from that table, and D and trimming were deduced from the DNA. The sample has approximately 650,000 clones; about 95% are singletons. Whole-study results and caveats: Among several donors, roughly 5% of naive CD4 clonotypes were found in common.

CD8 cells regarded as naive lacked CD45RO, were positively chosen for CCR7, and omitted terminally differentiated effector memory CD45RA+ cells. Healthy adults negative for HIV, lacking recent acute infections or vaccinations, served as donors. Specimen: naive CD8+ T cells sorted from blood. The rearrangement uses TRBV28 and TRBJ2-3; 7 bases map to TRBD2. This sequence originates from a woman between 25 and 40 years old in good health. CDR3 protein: CASSLERETDTQYF. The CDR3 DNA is TGTGCCAGCAGTTTGGAGCGGGAAACAGATACGCAGTATTTT.